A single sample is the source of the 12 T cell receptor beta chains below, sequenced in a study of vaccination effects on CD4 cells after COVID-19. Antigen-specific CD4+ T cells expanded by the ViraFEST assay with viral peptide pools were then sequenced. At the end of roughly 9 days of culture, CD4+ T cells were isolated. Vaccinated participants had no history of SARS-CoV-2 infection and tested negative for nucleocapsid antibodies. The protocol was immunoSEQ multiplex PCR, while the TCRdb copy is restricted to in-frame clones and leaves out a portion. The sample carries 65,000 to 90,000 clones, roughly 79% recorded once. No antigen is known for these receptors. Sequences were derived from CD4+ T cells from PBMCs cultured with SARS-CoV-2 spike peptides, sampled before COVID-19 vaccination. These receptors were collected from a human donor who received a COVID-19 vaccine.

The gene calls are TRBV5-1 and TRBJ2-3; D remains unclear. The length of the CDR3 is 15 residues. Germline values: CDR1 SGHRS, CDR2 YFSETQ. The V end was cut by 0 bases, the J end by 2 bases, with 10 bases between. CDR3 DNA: TGCGCCAGCAGCTTGGCCGTCGTGGTCACAGATACGCAGTATTTT. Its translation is CASSLAVVVTDTQYF.

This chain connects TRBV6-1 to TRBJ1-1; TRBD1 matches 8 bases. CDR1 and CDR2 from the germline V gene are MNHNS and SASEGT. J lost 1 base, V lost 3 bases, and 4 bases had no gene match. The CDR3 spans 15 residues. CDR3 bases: TGTGCCAGCAGTGAGCTAGGACAGGGGAACACTGAAGCTTTCTTT. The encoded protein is CASSELGQGNTEAFF.

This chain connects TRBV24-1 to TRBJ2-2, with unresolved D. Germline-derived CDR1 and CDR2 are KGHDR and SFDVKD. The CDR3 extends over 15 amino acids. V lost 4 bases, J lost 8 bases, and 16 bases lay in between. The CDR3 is CATSDPAGPGGELFF. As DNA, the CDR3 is TGTGCCACCAGTGACCCGGCTGGACCTGGAGGGGAGCTGTTTTTT.

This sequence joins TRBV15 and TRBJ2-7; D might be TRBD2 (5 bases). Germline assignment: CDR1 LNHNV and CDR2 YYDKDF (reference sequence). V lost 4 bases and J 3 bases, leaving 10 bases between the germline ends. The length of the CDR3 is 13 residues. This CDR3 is CATSKGRDYEQYV. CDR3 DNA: TGTGCCACCAGCAAGGGCCGGGACTACGAGCAGTACGTC.

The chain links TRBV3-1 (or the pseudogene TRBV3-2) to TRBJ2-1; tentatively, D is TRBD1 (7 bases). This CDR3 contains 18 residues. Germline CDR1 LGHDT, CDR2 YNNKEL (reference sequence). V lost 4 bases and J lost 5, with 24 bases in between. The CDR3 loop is CASSRPRGAESAHNEQFF. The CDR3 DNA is TGTGCCAGCAGCCGGCCCAGGGGGGCAGAATCCGCCCACAATGAGCAGTTCTTC.

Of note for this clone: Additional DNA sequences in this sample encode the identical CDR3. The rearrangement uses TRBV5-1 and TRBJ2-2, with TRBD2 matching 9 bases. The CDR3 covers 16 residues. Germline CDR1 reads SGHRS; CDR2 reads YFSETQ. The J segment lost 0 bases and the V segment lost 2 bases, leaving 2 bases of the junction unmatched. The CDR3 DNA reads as TGCGCCAGCAGCTTATTAGCGGGGGCGAACACCGGGGAGCTGTTTTTT. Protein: CASSLLAGANTGELFF.

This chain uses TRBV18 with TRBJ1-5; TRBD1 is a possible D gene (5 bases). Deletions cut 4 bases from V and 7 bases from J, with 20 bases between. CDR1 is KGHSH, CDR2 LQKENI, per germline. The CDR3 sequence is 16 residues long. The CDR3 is CASSLTNQGSLQPQHF. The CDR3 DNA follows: TGTGCCAGCTCACTGACCAATCAGGGTTCCCTCCAGCCCCAGCATTTT.

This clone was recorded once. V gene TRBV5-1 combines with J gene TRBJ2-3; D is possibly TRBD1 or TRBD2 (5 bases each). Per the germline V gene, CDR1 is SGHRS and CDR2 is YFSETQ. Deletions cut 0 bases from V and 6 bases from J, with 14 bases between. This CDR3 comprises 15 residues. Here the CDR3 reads CASSLGQAEGDTQYF. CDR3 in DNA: TGCGCCAGCAGCTTGGGGCAGGCTGAGGGGGATACGCAGTATTTT. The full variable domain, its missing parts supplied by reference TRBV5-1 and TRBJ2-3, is KAGVTQTPRYLIKTRGQQVTLSCSPISGHRSVSWYQQTPGQGLQFLFEYFSETQRNKGNFPGRFSGRQFSNSRSEMNVSTLELGDSALYLCASSLGQAEGDTQYFGPGTRLTVL.

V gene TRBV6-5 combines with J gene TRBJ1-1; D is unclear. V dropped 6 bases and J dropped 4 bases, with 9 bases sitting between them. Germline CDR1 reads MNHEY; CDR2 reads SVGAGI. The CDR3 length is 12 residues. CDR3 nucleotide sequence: TGTGCCAGCAGCTCGCTTGGCACTGAAGCTTTCTTT. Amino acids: CASSSLGTEAFF.

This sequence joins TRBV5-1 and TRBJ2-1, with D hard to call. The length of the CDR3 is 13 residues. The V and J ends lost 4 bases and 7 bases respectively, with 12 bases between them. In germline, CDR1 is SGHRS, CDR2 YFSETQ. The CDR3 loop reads CASSPDGRNEQFF. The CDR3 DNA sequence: TGCGCCAGCAGCCCCGACGGGCGGAATGAGCAGTTCTTC.

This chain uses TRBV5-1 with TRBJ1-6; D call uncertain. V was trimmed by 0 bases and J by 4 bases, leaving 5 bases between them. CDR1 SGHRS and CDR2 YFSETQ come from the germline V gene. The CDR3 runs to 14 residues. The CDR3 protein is CASSLDRYNSPLHF. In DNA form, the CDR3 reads TGCGCCAGCAGCTTGGACAGATATAATTCACCCCTCCACTTT.

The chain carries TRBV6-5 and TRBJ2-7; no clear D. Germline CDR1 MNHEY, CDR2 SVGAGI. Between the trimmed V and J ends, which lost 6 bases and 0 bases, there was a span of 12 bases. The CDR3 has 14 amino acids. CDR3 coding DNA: TGTGCCAGCAGCAGGACGGAGAGCTCCTACGAGCAGTACGTC. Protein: CASSRTESSYEQYV.